This T cell receptor (beta chain) was profiled in a study of cytomegalovirus exposure and HLA in healthy donors. Whole-study results and caveats: Further analysis, carried out later, found HLA-associated TCR beta chains more clonally expanded than equally common other chains. Based on reports, TCR beta sequences accurately predicted HLA-A and HLA-B alleles for most subjects.

On this clone: What it binds is unknown.

In the PCR, 60 Vbeta and 13 Jbeta primers were used. Generated by immunoSEQ multiplex PCR, the TCRdb table keeps only in-frame clones and is missing some. This sample has under 300,000 clones; around two thirds occur once, and the top ten carry about 2.2%. The CDR3 is made up of 11 amino acids. V gave up 2 bases and J gave up 10 bases, with 6 bases separating them. Germline V CDR1 and CDR2: MGHDK, SYGVNS. The rearrangement joins TRBV25-1 to TRBJ2-1; D unclear. The sequencing sample was made of PBMCs. This clonotype was sampled from a female donor in good health and CMV-seronegative. The CDR3, as DNA: TGTGCCAGCAGTGAAGAGCCAGAGCAGTTCTTC. Protein sequence: CASSEEPEQFF. Full variable domain (rest looked up from reference TRBV25-1 and TRBJ2-1): EADIYQTPRYLVIGTGKKITLECSQTMGHDKMYWYQQDPGMELHLIHYSYGVNSTEKGDLSSESTVSRIRTEHFPLTLESARPSHTSQYLCASSEEPEQFFGPGTRLTVL.